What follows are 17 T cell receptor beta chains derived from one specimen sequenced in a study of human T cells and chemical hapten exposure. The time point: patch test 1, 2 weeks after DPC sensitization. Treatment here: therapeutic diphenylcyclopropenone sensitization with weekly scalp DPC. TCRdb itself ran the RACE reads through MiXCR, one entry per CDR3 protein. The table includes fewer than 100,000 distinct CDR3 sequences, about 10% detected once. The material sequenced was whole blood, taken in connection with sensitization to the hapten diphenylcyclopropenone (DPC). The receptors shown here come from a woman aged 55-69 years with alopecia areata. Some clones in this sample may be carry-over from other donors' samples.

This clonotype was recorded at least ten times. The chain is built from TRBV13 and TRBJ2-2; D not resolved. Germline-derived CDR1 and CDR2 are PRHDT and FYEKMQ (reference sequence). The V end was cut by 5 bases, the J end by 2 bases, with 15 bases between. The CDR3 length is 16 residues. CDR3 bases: TGTGCCAGCAGCCCGAAGACTGAAATAAACACCGGGGAGCTGTTTTTT. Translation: CASSPKTEINTGELFF.

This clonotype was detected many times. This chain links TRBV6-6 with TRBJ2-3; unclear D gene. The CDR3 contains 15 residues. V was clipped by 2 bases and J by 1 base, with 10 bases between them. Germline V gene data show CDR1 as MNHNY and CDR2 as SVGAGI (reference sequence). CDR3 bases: TGTGCCAGCAGTTACCTGACCGACGGCACAGATACGCAGTATTTT. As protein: CASSYLTDGTDTQYF.

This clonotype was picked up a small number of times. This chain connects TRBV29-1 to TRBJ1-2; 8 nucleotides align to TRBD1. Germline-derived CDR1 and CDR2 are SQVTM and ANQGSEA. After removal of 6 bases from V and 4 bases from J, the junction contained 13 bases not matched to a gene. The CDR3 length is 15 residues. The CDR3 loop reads CSVTTGARDGYGYTF. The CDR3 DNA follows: TGCAGCGTGACGACAGGGGCCCGCGACGGCTATGGCTACACCTTC.

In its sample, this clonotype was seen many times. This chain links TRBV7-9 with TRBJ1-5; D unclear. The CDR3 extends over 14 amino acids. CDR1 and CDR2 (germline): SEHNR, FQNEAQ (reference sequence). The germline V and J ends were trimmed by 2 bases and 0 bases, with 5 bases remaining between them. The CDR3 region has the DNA TGTGCCAGCAGCTTAAGTGATAGCAATCAGCCCCAGCATTTT. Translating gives CASSLSDSNQPQHF.

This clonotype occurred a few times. In DNA, the CDR3 is TGTGCCAGCAGCTTATCAGGACAGGGGGCTGGTGGCTACACCTTC. Its translation is CASSLSGQGAGGYTF. The genes are TRBV7-3 and TRBJ1-2; 11 nucleotides align to TRBD1. The J segment lost 7 bases and the V segment lost 2 bases, leaving 6 bases of the junction unmatched. In germline, CDR1 is SGHTA, CDR2 FQGTGA. The CDR3 is 15 residues long.

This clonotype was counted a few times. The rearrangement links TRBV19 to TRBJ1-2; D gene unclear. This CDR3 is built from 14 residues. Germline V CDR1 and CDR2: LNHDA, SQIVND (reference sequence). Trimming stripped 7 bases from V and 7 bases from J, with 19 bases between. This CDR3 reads CASTLIEGTIGYTF. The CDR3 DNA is TGTGCCAGTACATTAATTGAGGGCACGATTGGCTACACCTTC.

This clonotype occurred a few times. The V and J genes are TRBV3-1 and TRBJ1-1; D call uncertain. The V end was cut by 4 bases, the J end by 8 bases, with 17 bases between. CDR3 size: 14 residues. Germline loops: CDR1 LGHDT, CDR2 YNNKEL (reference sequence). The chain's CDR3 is CASSPGETRAEAFF. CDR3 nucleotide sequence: TGTGCCAGCAGCCCCGGGGAGACCCGCGCCGAAGCTTTCTTT.

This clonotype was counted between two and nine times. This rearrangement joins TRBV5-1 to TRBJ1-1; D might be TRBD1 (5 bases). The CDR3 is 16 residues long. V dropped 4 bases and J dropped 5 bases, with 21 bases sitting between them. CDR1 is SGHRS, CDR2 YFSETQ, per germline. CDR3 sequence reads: CASSHGTLAGETEAFF. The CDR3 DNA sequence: TGCGCCAGCAGCCATGGGACCTTGGCGGGGGAGACTGAAGCTTTCTTT.

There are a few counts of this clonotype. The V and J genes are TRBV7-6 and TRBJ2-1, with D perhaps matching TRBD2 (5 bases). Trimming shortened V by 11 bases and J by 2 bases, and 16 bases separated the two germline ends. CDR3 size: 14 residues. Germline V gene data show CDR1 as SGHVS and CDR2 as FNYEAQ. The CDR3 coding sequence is TGTGCCGGCGGAGGCGAGGGCCCCTACAATGAGCAGTTCTTC. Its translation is CAGGGEGPYNEQFF.

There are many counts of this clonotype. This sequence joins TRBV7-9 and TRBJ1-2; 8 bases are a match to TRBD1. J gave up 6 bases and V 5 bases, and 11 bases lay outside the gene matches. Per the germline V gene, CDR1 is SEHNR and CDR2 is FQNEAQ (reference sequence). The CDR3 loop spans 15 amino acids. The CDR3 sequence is CASSLQSTGEDGYTF. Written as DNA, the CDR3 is TGTGCCAGCAGCCTCCAATCGACAGGGGAGGATGGCTACACCTTC.

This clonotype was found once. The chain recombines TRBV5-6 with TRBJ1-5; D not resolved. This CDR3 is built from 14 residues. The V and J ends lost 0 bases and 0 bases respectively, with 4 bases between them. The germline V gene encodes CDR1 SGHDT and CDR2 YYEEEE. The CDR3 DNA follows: TGTGCCAGCAGCTTGGAGAGTAGCAATCAGCCCCAGCATTTT. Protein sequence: CASSLESSNQPQHF.

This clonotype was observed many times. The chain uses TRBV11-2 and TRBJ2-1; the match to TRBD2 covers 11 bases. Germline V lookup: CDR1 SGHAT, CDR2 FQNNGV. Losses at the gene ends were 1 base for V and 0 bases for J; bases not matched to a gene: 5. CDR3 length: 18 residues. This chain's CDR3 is CASSLVTSGGYSYNEQFF. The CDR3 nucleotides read TGTGCCAGCAGCTTAGTAACTAGCGGGGGTTACTCCTACAATGAGCAGTTCTTC.

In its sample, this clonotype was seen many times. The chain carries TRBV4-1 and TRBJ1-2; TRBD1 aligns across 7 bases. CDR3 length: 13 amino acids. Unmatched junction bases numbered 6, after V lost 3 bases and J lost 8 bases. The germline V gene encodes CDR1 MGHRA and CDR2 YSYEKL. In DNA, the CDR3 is TGCGCCAGCAGCCAGGGACAGCCAGGGGGCTACACCTTC. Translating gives CASSQGQPGGYTF.

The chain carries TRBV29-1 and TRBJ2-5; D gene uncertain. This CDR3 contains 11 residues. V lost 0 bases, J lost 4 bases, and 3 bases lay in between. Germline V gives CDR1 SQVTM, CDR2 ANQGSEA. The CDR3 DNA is TGCAGCGTTGAAGAAGGAGAGACCCAGTACTTC. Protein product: CSVEEGETQYF.

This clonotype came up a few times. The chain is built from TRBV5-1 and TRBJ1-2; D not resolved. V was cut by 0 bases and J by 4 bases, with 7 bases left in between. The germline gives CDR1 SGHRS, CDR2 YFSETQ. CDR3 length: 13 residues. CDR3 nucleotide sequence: TGCGCCAGCAGCTTGGTCCAGGCCTATGGCTACACCTTC. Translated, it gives CASSLVQAYGYTF.

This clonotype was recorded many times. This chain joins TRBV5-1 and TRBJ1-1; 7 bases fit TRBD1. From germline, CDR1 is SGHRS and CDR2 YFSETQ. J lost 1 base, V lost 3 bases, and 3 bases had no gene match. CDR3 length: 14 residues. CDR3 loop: CASSSRTGNTEAFF. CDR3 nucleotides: TGCGCCAGCAGCTCAAGGACAGGGAACACTGAAGCTTTCTTT.

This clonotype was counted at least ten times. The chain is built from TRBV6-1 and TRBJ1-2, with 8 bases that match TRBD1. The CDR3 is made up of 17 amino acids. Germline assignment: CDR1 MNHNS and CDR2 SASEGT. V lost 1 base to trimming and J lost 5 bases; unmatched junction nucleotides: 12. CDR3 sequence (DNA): TGTGCCAGCAGTGAAGGACCGGTAGGGACAGGAACATATGGCTACACCTTC. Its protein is CASSEGPVGTGTYGYTF.